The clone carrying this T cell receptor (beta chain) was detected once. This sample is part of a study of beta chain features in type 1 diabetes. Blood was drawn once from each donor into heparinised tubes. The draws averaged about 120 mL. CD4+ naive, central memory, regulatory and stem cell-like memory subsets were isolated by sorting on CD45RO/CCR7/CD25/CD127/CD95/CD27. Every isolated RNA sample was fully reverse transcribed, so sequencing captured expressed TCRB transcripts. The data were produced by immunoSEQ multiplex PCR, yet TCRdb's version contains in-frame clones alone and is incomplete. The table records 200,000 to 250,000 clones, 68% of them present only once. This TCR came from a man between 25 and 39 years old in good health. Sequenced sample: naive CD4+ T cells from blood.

The CDR3 DNA reads TGTGCCAGCAAAAAGGGTAGCGGCACAGATACGCAGTATTTT. Residues: CASKKGSGTDTQYF. The chain uses TRBV5-4 and TRBJ2-3; D is perhaps TRBD2 (5 bases). Germline-derived CDR1 and CDR2 are SGHNT and YYREEE (reference sequence). With 6 bases removed from V and 1 base from J, the gap between germline ends came to 12 bases. The length of the CDR3 is 14 residues.